This TCR beta chain was sequenced during a study of OX40 agonist ivuxolimab in advanced cancers. As to this clone: Its target is unknown.

Study observations and caveats: Antigen specificity was not determined for the expanded peripheral T cells.

The assay was immunoSEQ multiplex PCR, and TCRdb's table has in-frame clones only and misses some. In the table there are tens of thousands of clones, approximately 87% of which are singletons. This sequence originates from an adult with an advanced solid tumor such as melanoma, head and neck, liver or kidney cancer. The input for sequencing was CD4+ or CD8+ T cells sorted from blood, taken in a trial of the OX40 agonist ivuxolimab.

The CDR3 DNA follows: TGCGCCAGCAGCTTGGGATGGGTCACAGATACGCAGTATTTT. It yields the protein CASSLGWVTDTQYF. The rearrangement uses TRBV5-1 and TRBJ2-3, with D hard to call. The V gene's germline CDR1 is SGHRS and CDR2 YFSETQ. V lost 0 bases, J lost 2 bases, and 7 bases lay in between. This CDR3 contains 14 residues.